This T cell receptor (beta chain) was identified during a study of prognosis after radiotherapy for stage I lung cancer. Study-level background: Squamous cell carcinoma was diagnosed in about seven patients and adenocarcinoma in about a dozen. Subsequent to radiotherapy, distant metastatic disease emerged in a handful of patients (median about 7 months), whereas roughly 14 exhibited no significant progression.

Study conclusions and caveats: Gene usage of TRBV and TRBJ reportedly differed between patients with and without metastases. Nobody established whether the expanded TCR clones were specific to the tumor.

Multiplex PCR, run in two rounds, amplified TCR beta CDR3 from genomic DNA. Primers specific to each TRBV and TRBJ gene were used in first-round PCR. One entry per CDR3 protein results from TCRdb running MiXCR on the multiplex PCR reads. The top ten hold under 50% of the sample, which has some 17,000 distinct CDR3 sequences, about 40% seen once. With respect to this clonotype: Its antigen is unidentified.

CDR1 and CDR2 (germline): DFQATT, SNEGSKA (reference sequence). The CDR3 totals 14 residues. The V end lost 7 bases, the J end lost 2 bases, and 15 bases lay between the germline ends. Sequences were derived from PBMCs, sampled before or after stereotactic body radiation therapy (not recorded which). This receptor was obtained from a donor over 45 with non-small cell lung cancer. This chain links TRBV20-1 with TRBJ1-5; no clear D gene. CDR3 DNA: TGCAGTGATAGTACAGCTGTTGGCAATCAGCCCCAGCATTTT. Protein product: CSDSTAVGNQPQHF.